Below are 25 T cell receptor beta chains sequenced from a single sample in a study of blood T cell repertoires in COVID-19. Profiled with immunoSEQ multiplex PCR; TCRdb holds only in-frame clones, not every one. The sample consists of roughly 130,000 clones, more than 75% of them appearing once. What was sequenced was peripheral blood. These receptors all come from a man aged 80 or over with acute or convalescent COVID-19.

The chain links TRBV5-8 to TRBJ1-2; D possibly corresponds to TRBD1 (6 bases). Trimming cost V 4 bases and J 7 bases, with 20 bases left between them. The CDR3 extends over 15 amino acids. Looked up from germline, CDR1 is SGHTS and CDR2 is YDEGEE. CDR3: CASSPTGITAGGYTF. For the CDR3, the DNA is TGTGCCAGCAGCCCTACAGGGATAACAGCTGGTGGCTACACCTTC.

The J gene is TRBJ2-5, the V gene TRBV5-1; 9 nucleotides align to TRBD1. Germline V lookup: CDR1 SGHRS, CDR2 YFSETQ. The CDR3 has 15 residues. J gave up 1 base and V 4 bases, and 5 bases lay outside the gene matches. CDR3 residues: CASSAGQGGQETQYF. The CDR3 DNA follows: TGCGCCAGCAGCGCGGGACAGGGAGGCCAAGAGACCCAGTACTTC.

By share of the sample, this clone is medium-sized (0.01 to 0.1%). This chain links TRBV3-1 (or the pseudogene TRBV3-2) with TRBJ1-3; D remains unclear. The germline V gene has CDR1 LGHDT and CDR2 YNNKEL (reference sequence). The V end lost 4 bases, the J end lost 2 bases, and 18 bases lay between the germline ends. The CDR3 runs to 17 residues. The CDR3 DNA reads TGTGCCAGCAGCCCGACCCCCCGGGGTGGTACTGGAAACACCATATATTTT. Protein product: CASSPTPRGGTGNTIYF.

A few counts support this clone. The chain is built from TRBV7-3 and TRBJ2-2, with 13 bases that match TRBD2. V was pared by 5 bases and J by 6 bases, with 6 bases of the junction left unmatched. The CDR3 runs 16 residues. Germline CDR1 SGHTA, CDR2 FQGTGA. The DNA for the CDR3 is TGTGCCAGCAGCCCGCCTGGACTAGCGGGGGCCGGGGAGCTGTTTTTT. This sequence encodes CASSPPGLAGAGELFF.

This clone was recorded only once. CDR3 in amino acids: CATSDPGTGSDQPQHF. The CDR3 nucleotides are TGTGCCACCAGTGACCCTGGGACAGGTAGTGATCAGCCCCAGCATTTT. This chain uses TRBV24-1 with TRBJ1-5; 8 bases match TRBD1. There are 16 residues in the CDR3. From germline, CDR1 is KGHDR and CDR2 SFDVKD. The ends lost 4 bases at V and 5 bases at J; junction bases unmatched: 9.

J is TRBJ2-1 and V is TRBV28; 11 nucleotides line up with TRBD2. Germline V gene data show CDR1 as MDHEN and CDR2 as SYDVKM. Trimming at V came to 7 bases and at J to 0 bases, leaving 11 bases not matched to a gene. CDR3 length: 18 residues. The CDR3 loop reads CASTDLAGGYSSYNEQFF. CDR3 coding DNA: TGTGCCAGCACCGACCTAGCGGGGGGTTACAGCTCCTACAATGAGCAGTTCTTC. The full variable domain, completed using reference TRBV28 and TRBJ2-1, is DVKVTQSSRYLVKRTGEKVFLECVQDMDHENMFWYRQDPGLGLRLIYFSYDVKMKEKGDIPEGYSVSREKKERFSLILESASTNQTSMYLCASTDLAGGYSSYNEQFFGPGTRLTVL.

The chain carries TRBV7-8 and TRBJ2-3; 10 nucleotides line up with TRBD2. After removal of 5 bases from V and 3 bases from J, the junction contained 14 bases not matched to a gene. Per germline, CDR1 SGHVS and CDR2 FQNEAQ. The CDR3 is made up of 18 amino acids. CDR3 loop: CASSPYRLLAGVTDTQYF. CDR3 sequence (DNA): TGTGCCAGCAGCCCCTATCGACTTCTAGCGGGGGTGACAGATACGCAGTATTTT.

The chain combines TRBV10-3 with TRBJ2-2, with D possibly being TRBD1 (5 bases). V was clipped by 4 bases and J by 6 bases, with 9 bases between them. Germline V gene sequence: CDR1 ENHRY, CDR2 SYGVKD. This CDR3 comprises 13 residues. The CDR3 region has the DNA TGTGCCATCAGTGCCAGGGCAGCCGGGGAGCTGTTTTTT. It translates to CAISARAAGELFF.

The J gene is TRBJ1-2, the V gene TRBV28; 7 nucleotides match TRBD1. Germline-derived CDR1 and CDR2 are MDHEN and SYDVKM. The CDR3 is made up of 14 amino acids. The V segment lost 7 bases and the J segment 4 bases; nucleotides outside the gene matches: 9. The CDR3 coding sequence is TGTGCCAGCAATCACAGGGGTCCTGCCTATGGCTACACCTTC. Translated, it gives CASNHRGPAYGYTF.

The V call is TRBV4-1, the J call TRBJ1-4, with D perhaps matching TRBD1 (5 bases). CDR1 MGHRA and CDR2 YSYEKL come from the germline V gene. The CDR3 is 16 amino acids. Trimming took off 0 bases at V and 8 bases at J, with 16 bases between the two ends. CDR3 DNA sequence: TGCGCCAGCAGCCAAGATATGGGCGGCGGGGCGGAAAAACTGTTTTTT. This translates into CASSQDMGGGAEKLFF.

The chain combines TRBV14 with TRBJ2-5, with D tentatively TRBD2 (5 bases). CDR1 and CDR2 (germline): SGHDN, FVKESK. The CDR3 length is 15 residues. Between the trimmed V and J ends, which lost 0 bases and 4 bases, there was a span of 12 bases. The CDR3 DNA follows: TGTGCCAGCAGCCAAGATCTGTCCGCGGGAGAGACCCAGTACTTC. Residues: CASSQDLSAGETQYF.

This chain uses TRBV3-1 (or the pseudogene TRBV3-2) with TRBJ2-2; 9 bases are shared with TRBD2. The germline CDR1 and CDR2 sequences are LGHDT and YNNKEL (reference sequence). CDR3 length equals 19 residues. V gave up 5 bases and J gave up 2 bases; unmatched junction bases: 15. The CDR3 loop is CASSFDPPSGEFNTGELFF. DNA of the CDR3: TGTGCCAGCAGCTTCGACCCCCCTAGCGGGGAGTTTAACACCGGGGAGCTGTTTTTT.

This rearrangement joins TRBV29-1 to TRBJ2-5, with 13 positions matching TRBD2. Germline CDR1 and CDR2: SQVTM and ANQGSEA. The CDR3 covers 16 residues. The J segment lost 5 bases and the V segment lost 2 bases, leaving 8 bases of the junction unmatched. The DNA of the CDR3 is TGCAGCGTTGAAAAGACTAGCGGGGGGTGGAGGGAGACCCAGTACTTC. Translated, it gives CSVEKTSGGWRETQYF.

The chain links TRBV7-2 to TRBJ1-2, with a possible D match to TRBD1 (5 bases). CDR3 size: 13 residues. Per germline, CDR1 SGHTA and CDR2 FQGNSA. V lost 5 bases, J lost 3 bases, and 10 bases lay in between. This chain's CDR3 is CASSLRGDYGYTF. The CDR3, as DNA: TGTGCCAGCAGCCTACGGGGGGACTATGGCTACACCTTC.

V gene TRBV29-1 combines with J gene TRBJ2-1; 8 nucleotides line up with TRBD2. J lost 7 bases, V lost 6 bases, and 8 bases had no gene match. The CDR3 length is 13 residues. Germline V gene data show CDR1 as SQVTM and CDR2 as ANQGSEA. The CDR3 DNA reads TGCAGCGTCGCGAGCGGGGGTGGGAATGAGCAGTTCTTC. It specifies CSVASGGGNEQFF.

The CDR3 here is CASSLLDRVFYGYTF. The CDR3 DNA reads as TGTGCCAGCTCTTTATTGGACAGGGTGTTCTATGGCTACACCTTC. The rearrangement links TRBV28 to TRBJ1-2, with 8 nucleotides matching TRBD1. With 8 bases clipped from V and 4 bases from J, the junction kept 12 bases outside the gene matches. This CDR3 is 15 amino acids long. From germline, CDR1 is MDHEN and CDR2 SYDVKM.

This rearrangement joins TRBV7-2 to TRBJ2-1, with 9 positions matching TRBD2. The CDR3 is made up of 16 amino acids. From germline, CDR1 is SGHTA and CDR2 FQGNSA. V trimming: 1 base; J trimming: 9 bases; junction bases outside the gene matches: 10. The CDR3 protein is CASSLGLAGGQGEQFF. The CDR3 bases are TGTGCCAGCAGCTTAGGGTTGGCGGGGGGGCAGGGTGAGCAGTTCTTC.

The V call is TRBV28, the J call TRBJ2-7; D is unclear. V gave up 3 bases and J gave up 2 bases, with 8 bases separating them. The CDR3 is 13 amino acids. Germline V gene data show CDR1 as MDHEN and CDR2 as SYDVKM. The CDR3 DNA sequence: TGTGCCAGCAGTTTCGTACAAACCTACGAGCAGTACTTC. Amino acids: CASSFVQTYEQYF. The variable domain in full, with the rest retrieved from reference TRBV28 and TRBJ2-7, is DVKVTQSSRYLVKRTGEKVFLECVQDMDHENMFWYRQDPGLGLRLIYFSYDVKMKEKGDIPEGYSVSREKKERFSLILESASTNQTSMYLCASSFVQTYEQYFGPGTRLTVT.

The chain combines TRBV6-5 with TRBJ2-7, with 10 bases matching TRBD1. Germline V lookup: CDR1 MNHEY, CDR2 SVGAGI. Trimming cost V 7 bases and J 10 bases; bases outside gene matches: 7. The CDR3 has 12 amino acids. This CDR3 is CASTIGQGDQYF. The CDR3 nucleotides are TGTGCCAGCACTATTGGACAGGGGGACCAGTACTTC.

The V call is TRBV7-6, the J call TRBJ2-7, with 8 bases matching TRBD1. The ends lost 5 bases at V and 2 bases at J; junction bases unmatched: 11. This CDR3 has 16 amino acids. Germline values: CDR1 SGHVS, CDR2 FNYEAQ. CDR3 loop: CASSISGQGLTYEQYF. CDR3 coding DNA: TGTGCCAGCAGCATTAGCGGACAGGGTCTCACCTACGAGCAGTACTTC.

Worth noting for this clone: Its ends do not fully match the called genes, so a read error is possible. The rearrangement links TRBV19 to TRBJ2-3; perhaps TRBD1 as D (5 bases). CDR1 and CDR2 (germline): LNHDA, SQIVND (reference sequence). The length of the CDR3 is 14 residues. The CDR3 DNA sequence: TGTGCCAGTAGCATAGGAAAGGGGACAGATACGCAGTATTTT. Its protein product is CASSIGKGTDTQYF.

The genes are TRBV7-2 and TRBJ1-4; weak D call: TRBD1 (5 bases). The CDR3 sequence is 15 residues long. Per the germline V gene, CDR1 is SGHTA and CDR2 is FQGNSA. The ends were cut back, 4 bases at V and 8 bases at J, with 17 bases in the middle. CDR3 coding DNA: TGTGCCAGCAGCTCGAGCGGGACCCAATGGGAAAAACTGTTTTTT. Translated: CASSSSGTQWEKLFF.

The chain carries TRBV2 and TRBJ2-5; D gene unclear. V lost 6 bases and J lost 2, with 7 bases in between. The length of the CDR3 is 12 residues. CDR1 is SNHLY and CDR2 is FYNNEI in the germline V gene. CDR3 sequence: CASRDLQETQYF. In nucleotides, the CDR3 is TGTGCCAGCAGAGACTTACAAGAGACCCAGTACTTC.

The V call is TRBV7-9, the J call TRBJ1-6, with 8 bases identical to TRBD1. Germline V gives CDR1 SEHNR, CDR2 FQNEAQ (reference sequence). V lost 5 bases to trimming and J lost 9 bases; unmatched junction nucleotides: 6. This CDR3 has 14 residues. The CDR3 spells CASSLTGGGSPLHF. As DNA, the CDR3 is TGTGCCAGCAGCCTCACAGGGGGTGGTTCACCCCTCCACTTT. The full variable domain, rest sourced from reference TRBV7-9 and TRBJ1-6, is DTGVSQNPRHKITKRGQNVTFRCDPISEHNRLYWYRQTLGQGPEFLTYFQNEAQLEKSRLLSDRFSAERPKGSFSTLEIQRTEQGDSAMYLCASSLTGGGSPLHFGNGTRLTVT.

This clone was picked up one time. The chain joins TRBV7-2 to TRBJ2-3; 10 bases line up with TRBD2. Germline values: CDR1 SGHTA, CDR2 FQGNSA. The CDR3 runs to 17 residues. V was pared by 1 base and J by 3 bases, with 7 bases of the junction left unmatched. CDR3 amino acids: CASSLGGAGGRTDTQYF. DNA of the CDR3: TGTGCCAGCAGCTTAGGGGGAGCGGGGGGGCGTACAGATACGCAGTATTTT.